Following are 13 T cell receptor beta chains from one sample sequenced in a study of PD-1 blockade in mismatch repair-deficient tumors. Sequenced by immunoSEQ multiplex PCR; TCRdb stores in-frame clones only, minus some. Among tens of thousands of clones listed, roughly 83% were seen once. The sequences come from PBMCs, collected roughly 39 weeks after starting pembrolizumab. These receptors all stem from an adult with mismatch repair-deficient cancer.

The chain links TRBV5-1 to TRBJ2-1; 15 positions agree with TRBD2. The CDR3 runs 15 residues. V shed 3 bases and J 9 bases; nucleotides not matched to a gene: 4. Germline assignment: CDR1 SGHRS and CDR2 YFSETQ. The CDR3 DNA reads TGCGCCAGCAGCTGGACTAGCGGGAGGGCTGGTGAGCAGTTCTTC. This codes for CASSWTSGRAGEQFF.

CDR3 coding DNA: TGTGCCAGCAGCGACGGACAGACCCAAGAGACCCAGTACTTC. This sequence encodes CASSDGQTQETQYF. The chain recombines TRBV7-9 with TRBJ2-5, with D tentatively TRBD1 (6 bases). The V and J ends lost 5 bases and 1 base respectively, with 11 bases between them. Germline-derived CDR1 and CDR2 are SEHNR and FQNEAQ (reference sequence). The CDR3 runs to 14 residues. The whole variable domain, remainder taken from reference TRBV7-9 and TRBJ2-5, is DTGVSQNPRHKITKRGQNVTFRCDPISEHNRLYWYRQTLGQGPEFLTYFQNEAQLEKSRLLSDRFSAERPKGSFSTLEIQRTEQGDSAMYLCASSDGQTQETQYFGPGTRLLVL.

This chain connects TRBV28 to TRBJ2-7, with D perhaps TRBD1 (6 bases). Germline V CDR1 and CDR2: MDHEN, SYDVKM. V gave up 6 bases and J gave up 2 bases, with 14 bases separating them. This CDR3 has 14 amino acids. Written as DNA, the CDR3 is TGTGCCAGCAGCCGAAGGTACAGGGCCTACGAGCAGTACTTC. This codes for CASSRRYRAYEQYF.

This clone occurred once. The V call is TRBV7-3, the J call TRBJ2-5; 8 nucleotides align to TRBD2. The CDR3 is 15 residues long. Germline V gene data show CDR1 as SGHTA and CDR2 as FQGTGA. V lost 2 bases to trimming and J lost 5 bases; unmatched junction nucleotides: 7. CDR3 sequence reads: CASSLAGGPGETQYF. Written as DNA, the CDR3 is TGTGCCAGCAGCTTAGCGGGAGGACCGGGGGAGACCCAGTACTTC.

As DNA, the CDR3 is TGTGCCAGCAGCTTATCGGCGGCGCAGCCCCAGCATTTT. Translated: CASSLSAAQPQHF. The chain has TRBV7-3 and TRBJ1-5, with D uncertain. V lost 2 bases to trimming and J lost 7 bases, with 9 bases between them. This CDR3 comprises 13 residues. Per the germline V gene, CDR1 is SGHTA and CDR2 is FQGTGA.

The chain has TRBV27 and TRBJ2-4; TRBD2 might be the D (6 bases). Germline CDR1 is MNHEY and CDR2 is SMNVEV (reference sequence). The CDR3 runs 16 residues. V was shortened by 4 bases and J by 0 bases, with 13 bases between the two germline ends. The CDR3 is CASSSPRDIAKNIQYF. CDR3 nucleotide sequence: TGTGCCAGCAGTTCCCCGCGGGATATAGCCAAAAACATTCAGTACTTC.

This chain links TRBV4-1 with TRBJ2-3, with TRBD2 matching over 12 bases. V shed 4 bases, J shed 3 bases, and the junction held 5 bases outside the gene matches. Germline V gene data show CDR1 as MGHRA and CDR2 as YSYEKL. The CDR3 extends over 16 amino acids. The CDR3: CASSLRLAGVTDTQYF. The CDR3 bases are TGCGCCAGCAGCCTCCGACTAGCGGGAGTGACAGATACGCAGTATTTT.

This rearrangement joins TRBV25-1 to TRBJ1-4; 7 nucleotides line up with TRBD1. CDR3 length equals 14 residues. CDR1 is MGHDK, CDR2 SYGVNS, per germline. V lost 5 bases, J lost 3 bases, and 3 bases stayed unmatched. The CDR3 protein is CASSLTGSNEKLFF. CDR3 coding DNA: TGTGCCAGCAGTCTGACAGGGTCTAATGAAAAACTGTTTTTT. Full variable domain (remainder filled in from reference TRBV25-1 and TRBJ1-4): EADIYQTPRYLVIGTGKKITLECSQTMGHDKMYWYQQDPGMELHLIHYSYGVNSTEKGDLSSESTVSRIRTEHFPLTLESARPSHTSQYLCASSLTGSNEKLFFGSGTQLSVL.

This clone was counted once. This sequence joins TRBV28 and TRBJ2-3; possible D gene TRBD2, 7 bases. V was trimmed by 7 bases and J by 5 bases, leaving 16 bases between them. CDR1 MDHEN and CDR2 SYDVKM come from the germline V gene. CDR3 size: 14 residues. Here the CDR3 reads CASTPGGRVDTQYF. In nucleotides, the CDR3 is TGTGCCAGCACCCCGGGGGGCCGTGTAGATACGCAGTATTTT.

The J gene is TRBJ1-2, the V gene TRBV5-4, with D possibly matching TRBD1 (6 bases). Germline V lookup: CDR1 SGHNT, CDR2 YYREEE (reference sequence). The CDR3 is 14 amino acids. The V end lost 4 bases, the J end lost 1 base, and 11 bases lay between the germline ends. CDR3 in DNA: TGTGCCAGCAGCCTGGACAGTGTTAACTATGGCTACACCTTC. Translation: CASSLDSVNYGYTF. Variable domain in full (rest from reference TRBV5-4 and TRBJ1-2): ETGVTQSPTHLIKTRGQQVTLRCSSQSGHNTVSWYQQALGQGPQFIFQYYREEENGRGNFPPRFSGLQFPNYSSELNVNALELDDSALYLCASSLDSVNYGYTFGSGTRLTVV.

The genes are TRBV7-2 and TRBJ1-3; D remains ambiguous. Trimming pared 5 bases from V and 0 bases from J, leaving 14 bases between. The CDR3 is 16 residues long. CDR1 and CDR2 (germline): SGHTA, FQGNSA. This CDR3 reads CASSPRPRASGNTIYF. In DNA, the CDR3 is TGTGCCAGCAGCCCTAGACCGAGAGCCTCTGGAAACACCATATATTTT.

The chain links TRBV7-2 to TRBJ2-1; the D gene is possibly TRBD2 (6 bases). The CDR3 runs to 16 residues. Trimming removed 5 bases from V and 0 bases from J, with 14 bases in between. Germline V gene data show CDR1 as SGHTA and CDR2 as FQGNSA. CDR3 sequence: CASSPWVADSYNEQFF. The CDR3 coding sequence is TGTGCCAGCAGCCCGTGGGTAGCGGACTCCTACAATGAGCAGTTCTTC.

This clone was detected a few times. The chain joins TRBV28 to TRBJ2-7; 8 bases map to TRBD2. Germline CDR1 is MDHEN and CDR2 is SYDVKM. The CDR3 is 15 amino acids. V dropped 1 base and J dropped 0; count of bases not matched to a gene: 2. CDR3 protein: CASSLLREASYEQYF. The CDR3 region has the DNA TGTGCCAGCAGTTTATTGCGGGAGGCCTCCTACGAGCAGTACTTC. Using reference TRBV28 and TRBJ2-7 for the parts outside the CDR3, the full variable domain is DVKVTQSSRYLVKRTGEKVFLECVQDMDHENMFWYRQDPGLGLRLIYFSYDVKMKEKGDIPEGYSVSREKKERFSLILESASTNQTSMYLCASSLLREASYEQYFGPGTRLTVT.